What follows are 20 T cell receptor beta chains derived from one specimen sequenced in a study of T cell repertoires in cytomegalovirus infection (dated by TCRdb to between 2019 and 2020). Sequencing relied on an Illumina HiSeq 1500. TCRdb reran the public reads through fastp at Q25 and MiXCR, keeping productive beta chains. Every entry covers one CDR3 protein and lists the most common genes and DNA from its rows. For this sample the table gives some 350,000 distinct CDR3 sequences, of which approximately 18% were detected only once. The ten largest clones capture approximately 8% of the sample. Source material: PBMCs. These receptors all come from a human donor in good health (CMV status not recorded). Some clones in this sample may be carry-over from other donors' samples.

This clonotype occurred many times. The genes are TRBV7-3 and TRBJ2-1, with 7 nucleotides matching TRBD1. V dropped 2 bases and J dropped 1; count of bases not matched to a gene: 2. The V gene's germline CDR1 is SGHTA and CDR2 FQGTGA. This CDR3 is 15 amino acids long. The CDR3, as DNA: TGTGCCAGCAGCTTAGAGGGGGCTTCCTACAATGAGCAGTTCTTC. This codes for CASSLEGASYNEQFF.

Only a few counts were recorded for this clonotype. This sequence joins TRBV20-1 and TRBJ2-3, with a possible D match to TRBD1 (5 bases). V was shortened by 6 bases and J by 2 bases, with 18 bases between the two germline ends. Germline assignment: CDR1 DFQATT and CDR2 SNEGSKA (reference sequence). The CDR3 has 15 amino acids. CDR3 bases: TGCAGTGCCAAAGGGCTACCAGGGCCCACAGATACGCAGTATTTT. This translates into CSAKGLPGPTDTQYF.

The sample holds a few counts of this clonotype. The chain recombines TRBV27 with TRBJ1-1; a weak D match, TRBD1 (5 bases). Germline V gives CDR1 MNHEY, CDR2 SMNVEV (reference sequence). The V end lost 6 bases, the J end lost 3 bases, and 17 bases lay between the germline ends. The CDR3 extends over 15 amino acids. The CDR3: CASSALGGAHTEAFF. CDR3 bases: TGTGCCAGCAGCGCATTGGGAGGGGCCCACACTGAAGCTTTCTTT.

This clonotype was seen only a few times. The CDR3 DNA sequence: TGTGCCACCAGGATGGACAGCACAGATACGCAGTATTTT. This gives the protein CATRMDSTDTQYF. The chain carries TRBV15 and TRBJ2-3; the D is unclear. V dropped 6 bases and J dropped 0 bases, with 7 bases sitting between them. There are 13 residues in the CDR3. Per germline, CDR1 LNHNV and CDR2 YYDKDF (reference sequence).

This clonotype showed up many times. The DNA for the CDR3 is TGTGCCAGCAGCTTAGGAGTGCCAGGCACAGATACGCAGTATTTT. Translation gives CASSLGVPGTDTQYF. The gene calls are TRBV7-2 and TRBJ2-3; D call uncertain. Trimming took off 1 base at V and 1 base at J, with 9 bases between the two ends. The CDR3 consists of 15 residues. The germline CDR1 and CDR2 sequences are SGHTA and FQGNSA.

The V gene is TRBV12-3 or TRBV12-4, the J gene TRBJ2-1, with D perhaps TRBD1 or TRBD2 (6 bases each). CDR3 length equals 16 residues. The V end was cut by 6 bases, the J end by 6 bases, with 21 bases between. The CDR3 DNA follows: TGTGCCAGCAGCGTGTGGGGTGCGGGACAAAGCAATGAGCAGTTCTTC. Encoded protein: CASSVWGAGQSNEQFF.

This rearrangement joins TRBV5-1 to TRBJ2-1; tentatively, D is TRBD2 (5 bases). Trimming pared 0 bases from V and 12 bases from J, leaving 16 bases between. Germline V gene data show CDR1 as SGHRS and CDR2 as YFSETQ. This CDR3 has 14 residues. The CDR3 sequence: CASSLAGNNVRQFF. The CDR3 DNA sequence: TGCGCCAGCAGCTTGGCGGGGAACAACGTTAGGCAGTTCTTC.

Comments on this clonotype: A junction boundary mismatches the germline segment, possibly from a read error. CDR3 sequence: CASSSGQPNTEAYF. CDR3 nucleotides: TGCGCCAGCAGCAGTGGGCAGCCGAACACTGAAGCTTACTTT. This chain connects TRBV5-1 to TRBJ1-1; D call uncertain. Germline V gene sequence: CDR1 SGHRS, CDR2 YFSETQ. The CDR3 extends over 14 amino acids.

V and J are TRBV7-2 and TRBJ1-5, with D possibly TRBD1 on 6 matching bases. The CDR3 spans 14 residues. Germline CDR1 reads SGHTA; CDR2 reads FQGNSA. Trimming stripped 2 bases from V and 5 bases from J, with 10 bases between. CDR3 loop: CASSLLGADQPQHF. The CDR3 coding sequence is TGTGCCAGCAGCTTACTGGGGGCTGATCAGCCCCAGCATTTT.

V is TRBV19 and J is TRBJ2-2; 10 bases are a match to TRBD2. CDR3 length: 14 amino acids. V shed 9 bases and J 4 bases; nucleotides not matched to a gene: 5. Germline V gene data show CDR1 as LNHDA and CDR2 as SQIVND (reference sequence). CDR3 in DNA: TGTGCCAGACCTAGCGGGAGATTCACCGGGGAGCTGTTTTTT. Protein sequence: CARPSGRFTGELFF. The variable domain in full, with the rest retrieved from reference TRBV19 and TRBJ2-2, is DGGITQSPKYLFRKEGQNVTLSCEQNLNHDAMYWYRQDPGQGLRLIYYSQIVNDFQKGDIAEGYSVSREKKESFPLTVTSAQKNPTAFYLCARPSGRFTGELFFGEGSRLTVL.

In this sample, this clonotype turned up a few times. The chain links TRBV19 to TRBJ1-1; a weak D match, TRBD1 (5 bases). Germline CDR1 is LNHDA and CDR2 is SQIVND (reference sequence). Trimming left V 8 bases short and J 7 bases short, with 20 bases between. This CDR3 region has 14 residues. CDR3 in amino acids: CASRPGGRNYEAFF. As DNA, the CDR3 is TGTGCCAGTCGCCCCGGGGGGAGGAACTATGAAGCTTTCTTT.

The CDR3 coding sequence is TGCAGTGCTAGGCTGGCGGGAGGGAGGGAGCAGTACTTC. It codes for CSARLAGGREQYF. V is TRBV20-1 and J is TRBJ2-7, with 9 bases matching TRBD2. V was pared by 3 bases and J by 7 bases, with 7 bases of the junction left unmatched. Germline V lookup: CDR1 DFQATT, CDR2 SNEGSKA (reference sequence). The CDR3 is made up of 13 amino acids.

V usage is TRBV2 and J usage is TRBJ1-1; D may be TRBD1 (6 bases). The CDR3 has 14 amino acids. The V end was cut by 4 bases, the J end by 3 bases, with 12 bases between. From germline, CDR1 is SNHLY and CDR2 FYNNEI. In DNA form, the CDR3 reads TGTGCCAGCAGTGGAGGGGGTCAGTACACTGAAGCTTTCTTT. It codes for CASSGGGQYTEAFF.

The V gene is TRBV6-2 or TRBV6-3, the J gene TRBJ2-7, with D uncertain. The CDR3 sequence is 14 residues long. The germline V gene has CDR1 MNHEY and CDR2 SVGEGT. Trimming stripped 5 bases from V and 0 bases from J, with 11 bases between. CDR3 coding DNA: TGTGCCAGCAGTCACGAGGCGAACTCCTACGAGCAGTACTTC. It codes for CASSHEANSYEQYF.

In this sample, this clonotype turned up a few times. The chain joins TRBV2 to TRBJ2-3, with TRBD2 identical over 7 bases. With V trimmed by 3 bases and J by 0 bases, 3 bases remained unmatched. CDR3 size: 15 residues. CDR1 and CDR2 (germline): SNHLY, FYNNEI. CDR3 sequence reads: CASSDPAGSTDTQYF. The CDR3 nucleotides read TGTGCCAGCAGTGATCCAGCGGGAAGCACAGATACGCAGTATTTT.

The J gene is TRBJ2-5, the V gene TRBV6-1; 9 positions agree with TRBD2. The trim removed 7 bases at V and 9 bases at J, leaving 9 bases unmatched. There are 13 residues in the CDR3. CDR1 and CDR2 from the germline V gene are MNHNS and SASEGT. The CDR3 DNA reads TGTGCCAGCATCTTAGGACTAGCGCAACCCCAGTACTTC. It yields the protein CASILGLAQPQYF.

The sample holds a few counts of this clonotype. The chain links TRBV4-2 to TRBJ2-5; 7 bases line up with TRBD1. The trim removed 0 bases at V and 4 bases at J, leaving 2 bases unmatched. Germline CDR1 reads LGHNA; CDR2 reads YNFKEQ. The length of the CDR3 is 14 residues. CDR3 in amino acids: CASSQETGVETQYF. The DNA for the CDR3 is TGTGCCAGCAGCCAAGAAACAGGGGTAGAGACCCAGTACTTC.

The sample holds many counts of this clonotype. The chain joins TRBV7-2 to TRBJ1-5; TRBD1 is a possible D gene (5 bases). Between the trimmed V and J ends, which lost 5 bases and 0 bases, there was a span of 11 bases. This CDR3 region has 15 residues. Germline V gene sequence: CDR1 SGHTA, CDR2 FQGNSA. The CDR3 spells CASSNGQFSNQPQHF. In nucleotides, the CDR3 is TGTGCCAGCAGCAATGGACAATTTAGCAATCAGCCCCAGCATTTT.

This clonotype has a count of ten or more. The gene calls are TRBV6-1 and TRBJ2-1, with D possibly TRBD2 on 6 matching bases. From germline, CDR1 is MNHNS and CDR2 SASEGT. The CDR3 is 15 residues long. V was clipped by 6 bases and J by 1 base, with 13 bases between them. The CDR3 DNA follows: TGTGCCAGCAGGCCAACTAGCCCTTCCTACAATGAGCAGTTCTTC. It yields the protein CASRPTSPSYNEQFF.

The gene calls are TRBV12-3 or TRBV12-4 and TRBJ1-1; D gene unclear. The CDR3 extends over 14 amino acids. V was pared by 3 bases and J by 1 base, with 9 bases between. The DNA for the CDR3 is TGTGCCAGCAGTTTCTTCCCCCGGAACACTGAAGCTTTCTTT. This codes for CASSFFPRNTEAFF.